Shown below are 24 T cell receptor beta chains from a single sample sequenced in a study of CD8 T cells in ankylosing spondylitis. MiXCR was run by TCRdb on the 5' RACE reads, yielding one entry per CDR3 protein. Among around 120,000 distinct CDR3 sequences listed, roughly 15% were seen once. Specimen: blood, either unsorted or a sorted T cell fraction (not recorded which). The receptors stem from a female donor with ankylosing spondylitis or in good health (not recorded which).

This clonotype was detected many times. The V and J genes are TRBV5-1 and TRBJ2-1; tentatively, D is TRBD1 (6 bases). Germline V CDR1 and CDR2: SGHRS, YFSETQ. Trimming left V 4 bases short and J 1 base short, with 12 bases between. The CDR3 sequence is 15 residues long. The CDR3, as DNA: TGCGCCAGCAGCCGTGACAGGACTTCCTACAATGAGCAGTTCTTC. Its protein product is CASSRDRTSYNEQFF.

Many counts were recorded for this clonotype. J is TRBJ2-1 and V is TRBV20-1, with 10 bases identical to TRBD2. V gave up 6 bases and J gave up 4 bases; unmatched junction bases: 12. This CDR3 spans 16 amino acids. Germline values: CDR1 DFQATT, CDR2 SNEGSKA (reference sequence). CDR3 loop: CSARSRAGGPYNEQFF. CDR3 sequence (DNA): TGCAGTGCCAGGTCTCGAGCGGGAGGGCCGTACAATGAGCAGTTCTTC.

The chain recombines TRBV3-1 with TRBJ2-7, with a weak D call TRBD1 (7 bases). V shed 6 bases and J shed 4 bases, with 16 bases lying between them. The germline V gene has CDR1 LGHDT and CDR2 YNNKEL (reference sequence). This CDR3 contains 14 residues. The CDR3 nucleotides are TGTGCCAGCAGTCGGGGGACAGTAACTTACGAGCAGTACTTC. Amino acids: CASSRGTVTYEQYF.

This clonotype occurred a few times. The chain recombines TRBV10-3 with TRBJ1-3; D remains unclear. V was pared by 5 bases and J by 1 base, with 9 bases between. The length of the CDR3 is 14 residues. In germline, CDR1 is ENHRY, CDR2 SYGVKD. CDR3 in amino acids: CAISSLTSGNTIYF. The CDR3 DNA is TGTGCCATCAGTTCTCTGACGTCTGGAAACACCATATATTTT.

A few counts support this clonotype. The DNA of the CDR3 is TGCGCCAGCAGCTTGGGTTCCTTAGGAGGAGATACGCAGTATTTT. This translates into CASSLGSLGGDTQYF. This chain connects TRBV5-1 to TRBJ2-3, with D possibly being TRBD2 (5 bases). There are 15 residues in the CDR3. V lost 0 bases to trimming and J lost 5 bases, with 13 bases between them. Looked up from germline, CDR1 is SGHRS and CDR2 is YFSETQ.

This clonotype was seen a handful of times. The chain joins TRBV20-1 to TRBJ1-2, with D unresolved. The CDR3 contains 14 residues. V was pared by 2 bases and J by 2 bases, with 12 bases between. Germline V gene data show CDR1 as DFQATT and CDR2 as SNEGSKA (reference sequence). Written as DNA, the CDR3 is TGCAGTGCTAGATCCAGGTTTGAAAACTATGGCTACACCTTC. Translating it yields CSARSRFENYGYTF.

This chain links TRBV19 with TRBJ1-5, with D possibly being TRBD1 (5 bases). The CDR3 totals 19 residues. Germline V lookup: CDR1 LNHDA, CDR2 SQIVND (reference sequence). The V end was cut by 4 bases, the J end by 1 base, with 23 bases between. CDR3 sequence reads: CASSTSHRPTRGSNQPQHF. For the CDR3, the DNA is TGTGCCAGTAGTACAAGCCACAGGCCTACACGGGGGAGCAATCAGCCCCAGCATTTT.

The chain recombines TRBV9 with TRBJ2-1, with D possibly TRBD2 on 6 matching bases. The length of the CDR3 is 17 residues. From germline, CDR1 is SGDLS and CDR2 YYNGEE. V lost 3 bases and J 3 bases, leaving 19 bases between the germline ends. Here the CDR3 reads CASSARSLSGVYNEQFF. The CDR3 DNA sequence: TGTGCCAGCAGCGCCCGGTCTCTTAGCGGAGTCTACAATGAGCAGTTCTTC.

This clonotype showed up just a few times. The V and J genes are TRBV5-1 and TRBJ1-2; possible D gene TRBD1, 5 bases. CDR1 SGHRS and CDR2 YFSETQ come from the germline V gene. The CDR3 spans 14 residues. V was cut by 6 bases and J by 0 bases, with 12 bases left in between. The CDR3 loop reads CASNFSRANYGYTF. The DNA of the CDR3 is TGCGCCAGCAACTTTAGCAGGGCTAACTATGGCTACACCTTC.

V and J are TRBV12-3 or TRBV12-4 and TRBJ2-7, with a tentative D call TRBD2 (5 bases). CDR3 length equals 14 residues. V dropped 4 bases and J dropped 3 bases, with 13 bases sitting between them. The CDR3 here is CASSSRGPGYEQYF. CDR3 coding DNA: TGTGCCAGCAGTTCAAGAGGGCCGGGCTACGAGCAGTACTTC.

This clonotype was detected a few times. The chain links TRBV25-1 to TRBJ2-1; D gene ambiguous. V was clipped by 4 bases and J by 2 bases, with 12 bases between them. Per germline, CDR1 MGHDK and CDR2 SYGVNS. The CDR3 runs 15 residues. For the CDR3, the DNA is TGTGCCAGCAGTGGCTCGCGGCTGGCCTACAATGAGCAGTTCTTC. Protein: CASSGSRLAYNEQFF.

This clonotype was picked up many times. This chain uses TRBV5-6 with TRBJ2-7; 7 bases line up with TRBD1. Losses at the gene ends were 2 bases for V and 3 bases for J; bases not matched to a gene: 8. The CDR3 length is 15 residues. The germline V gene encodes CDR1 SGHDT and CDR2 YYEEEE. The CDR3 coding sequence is TGTGCCAGCAGCTTCGAAGGGGGCGAAGACTACGAGCAGTACTTC. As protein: CASSFEGGEDYEQYF.

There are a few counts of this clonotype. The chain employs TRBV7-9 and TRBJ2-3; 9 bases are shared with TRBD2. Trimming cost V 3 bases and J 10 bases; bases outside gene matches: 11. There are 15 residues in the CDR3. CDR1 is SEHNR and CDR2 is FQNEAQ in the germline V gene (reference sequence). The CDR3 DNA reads TGTGCCAGCAGCTTCCGCGGGGGGGCGGAGGATCCGCAGTATTTT. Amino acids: CASSFRGGAEDPQYF.

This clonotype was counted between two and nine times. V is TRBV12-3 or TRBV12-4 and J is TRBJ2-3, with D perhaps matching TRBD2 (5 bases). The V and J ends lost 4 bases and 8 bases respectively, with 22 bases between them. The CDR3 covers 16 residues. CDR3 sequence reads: CASSYKGAGITGTQYF. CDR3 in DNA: TGTGCCAGCAGTTACAAGGGTGCGGGCATAACGGGTACGCAGTATTTT.

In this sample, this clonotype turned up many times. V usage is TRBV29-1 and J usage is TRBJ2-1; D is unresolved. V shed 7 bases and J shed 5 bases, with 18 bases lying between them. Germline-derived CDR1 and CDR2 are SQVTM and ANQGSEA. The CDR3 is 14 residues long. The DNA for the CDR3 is TGCAGCGCGTTAGTCATACCCCAAAACAATGAGCAGTTCTTC. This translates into CSALVIPQNNEQFF.

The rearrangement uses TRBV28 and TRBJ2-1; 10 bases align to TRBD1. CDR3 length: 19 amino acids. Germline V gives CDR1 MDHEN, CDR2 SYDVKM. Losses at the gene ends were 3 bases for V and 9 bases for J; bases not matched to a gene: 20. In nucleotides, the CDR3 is TGTGCCAGCAGTTTGGGAGTTTCCCCCGACAGGGGGCCCCTCACTGAGCAGTTCTTC. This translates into CASSLGVSPDRGPLTEQFF.

The CDR3 is CASSLAATRTQETQYF. In DNA, the CDR3 is TGCGCCAGCAGCTTGGCCGCAACGAGGACCCAAGAGACCCAGTACTTC. The V and J genes are TRBV5-1 and TRBJ2-5; D is undetermined. Germline loops: CDR1 SGHRS, CDR2 YFSETQ. V was clipped by 0 bases and J by 1 base, with 13 bases between them. This CDR3 is 16 amino acids long.

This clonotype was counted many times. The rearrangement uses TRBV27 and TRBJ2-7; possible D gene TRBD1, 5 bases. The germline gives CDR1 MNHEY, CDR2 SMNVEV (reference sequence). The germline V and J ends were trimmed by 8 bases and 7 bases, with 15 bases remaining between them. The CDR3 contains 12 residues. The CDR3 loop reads CASGYSGREQYF. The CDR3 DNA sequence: TGTGCCAGCGGCTACTCAGGGCGGGAGCAGTACTTC.

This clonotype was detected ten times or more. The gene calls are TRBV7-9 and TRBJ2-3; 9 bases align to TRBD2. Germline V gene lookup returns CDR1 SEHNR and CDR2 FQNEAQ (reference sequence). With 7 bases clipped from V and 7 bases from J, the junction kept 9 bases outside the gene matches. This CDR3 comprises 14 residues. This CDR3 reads CASMGAGGAYTQYF. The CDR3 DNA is TGTGCCAGCATGGGAGCGGGGGGCGCCTATACGCAGTATTTT. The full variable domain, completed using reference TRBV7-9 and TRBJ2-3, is DTGVSQNPRHKITKRGQNVTFRCDPISEHNRLYWYRQTLGQGPEFLTYFQNEAQLEKSRLLSDRFSAERPKGSFSTLEIQRTEQGDSAMYLCASMGAGGAYTQYFGPGTRLTVL.

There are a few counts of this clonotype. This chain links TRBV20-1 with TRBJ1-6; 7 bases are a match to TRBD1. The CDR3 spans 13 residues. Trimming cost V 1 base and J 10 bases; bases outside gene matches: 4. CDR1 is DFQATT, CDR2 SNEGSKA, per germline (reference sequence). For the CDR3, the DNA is TGCAGTGCTAGAGGGGGACAGACCTCACCCCTCCACTTT. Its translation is CSARGGQTSPLHF.

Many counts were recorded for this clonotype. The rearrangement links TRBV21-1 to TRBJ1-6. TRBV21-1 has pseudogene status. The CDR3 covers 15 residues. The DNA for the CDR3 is TGTGCCAGCAGCAAAGCCCGCTCGGGTAATTCACCCCTCCACTTT. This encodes CASSKARSGNSPLHF.

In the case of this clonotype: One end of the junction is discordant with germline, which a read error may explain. The DNA for the CDR3 is TGCGCCAACAGCTTGGCCCCGGGCGAGGTTCAGCCCCAGCATTTT. It yields the protein CANSLAPGEVQPQHF. The V call is TRBV5-1, the J call TRBJ1-5; D is undetermined. CDR3 length: 15 amino acids. From germline, CDR1 is SGHRS and CDR2 YFSETQ.

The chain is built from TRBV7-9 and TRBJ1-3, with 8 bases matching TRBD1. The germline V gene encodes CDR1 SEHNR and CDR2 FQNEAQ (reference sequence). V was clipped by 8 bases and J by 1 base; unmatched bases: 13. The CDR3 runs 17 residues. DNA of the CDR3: TGTGCCAGCGCCAGGCAGGGGGCTATTCGTTCTGGAAACACCATATATTTT. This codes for CASARQGAIRSGNTIYF. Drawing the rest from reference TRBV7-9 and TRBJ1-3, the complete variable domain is DTGVSQNPRHKITKRGQNVTFRCDPISEHNRLYWYRQTLGQGPEFLTYFQNEAQLEKSRLLSDRFSAERPKGSFSTLEIQRTEQGDSAMYLCASARQGAIRSGNTIYFGEGSWLTVV.

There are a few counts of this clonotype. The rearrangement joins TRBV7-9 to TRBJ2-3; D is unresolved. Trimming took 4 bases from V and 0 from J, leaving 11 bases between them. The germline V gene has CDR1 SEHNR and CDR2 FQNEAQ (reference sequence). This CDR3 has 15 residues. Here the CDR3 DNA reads TGTGCCAGCAGCTCTGCGCAGAGGAGCACAGATACGCAGTATTTT. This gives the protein CASSSAQRSTDTQYF.